The 26 T cell receptor beta chains presented below share a single source sample, sequenced in a study of blood T cells in healthy people across ages. The authors ran a second PCR of roughly 6 to 12 cycles using a sample-barcoded 5' primer and a J-beta primer mix. TCRdb used MiXCR to reprocess the 5' RACE reads, holding one entry per CDR3 protein. The table shows 1.5 million to 2 million distinct CDR3 sequences, with approximately 50% occurring only once. The sequencing input was blood. The source of these receptors is a woman aged 35 to 49 in good health.

The chain links TRBV20-1 to TRBJ1-5; D may be TRBD1 (6 bases). The CDR3 covers 14 residues. CDR1 is DFQATT and CDR2 is SNEGSKA in the germline V gene (reference sequence). V was cut by 4 bases and J by 0 bases, with 10 bases left in between. CDR3 nucleotide sequence: TGCAGTGCTAAGGGGGATTATAGCAATCAGCCCCAGCATTTT. Translated, it gives CSAKGDYSNQPQHF.

The chain recombines TRBV4-1 with TRBJ1-1; 8 bases map to TRBD1. V trimming: 2 bases; J trimming: 8 bases; junction bases outside the gene matches: 13. The CDR3 length is 16 residues. The germline CDR1 and CDR2 sequences are MGHRA and YSYEKL. The CDR3: CASSQNRGSAGAEAFF. As DNA, the CDR3 is TGCGCCAGCAGCCAAAACAGGGGGTCCGCAGGAGCCGAAGCTTTCTTT.

This clonotype was counted between two and nine times. V gene TRBV28 combines with J gene TRBJ2-3, with D perhaps matching TRBD2 (5 bases). V gave up 7 bases and J gave up 7 bases, with 15 bases separating them. The CDR3 loop spans 13 amino acids. Germline V gene sequence: CDR1 MDHEN, CDR2 SYDVKM. The CDR3 protein is CASTQPRENTQYF. For the CDR3, the DNA is TGTGCCAGCACCCAACCGAGGGAAAATACGCAGTATTTT.

This clonotype was detected only a few times. The chain employs TRBV5-6 and TRBJ2-5; D is perhaps TRBD1 or TRBD2 (6 bases each). Trimming took 4 bases from V and 8 from J, leaving 21 bases between them. Germline lookup yields CDR1 SGHDT and CDR2 YYEEEE. The CDR3 covers 15 residues. This CDR3 is CASSPEGGVTGTQYF. Written as DNA, the CDR3 is TGTGCCAGCAGCCCAGAGGGGGGAGTAACGGGCACCCAGTACTTC.

V and J are TRBV2 and TRBJ1-2; D may be TRBD1 (5 bases). Germline lookup yields CDR1 SNHLY and CDR2 FYNNEI. The CDR3 is 14 residues long. Trimming removed 4 bases from V and 4 bases from J, with 13 bases in between. The CDR3 spells CASSGQGRTYGYTF. The DNA for the CDR3 is TGTGCCAGCAGTGGGCAGGGCAGGACCTATGGCTACACCTTC. Variable domain in full (rest from reference TRBV2 and TRBJ1-2): EPEVTQTPSHQVTQMGQEVILRCVPISNHLYFYWYRQILGQKVEFLVSFYNNEISEKSEIFDDQFSVERPDGSNFTLKIRSTKLEDSAMYFCASSGQGRTYGYTFGSGTRLTVV.

The genes are TRBV24-1 and TRBJ2-7; D is perhaps TRBD2 (6 bases). The germline V gene encodes CDR1 KGHDR and CDR2 SFDVKD. The V and J ends lost 4 bases and 5 bases respectively, with 8 bases between them. The CDR3 loop spans 12 amino acids. The CDR3 region has the DNA TGTGCCACCAGTGACTGGAGGGACGAGCAGTACTTC. Translation gives CATSDWRDEQYF.

The sample holds a few counts of this clonotype. J is TRBJ2-1 and V is TRBV27; the D gene could be TRBD1 or TRBD2 (6 bases each). CDR3 length: 12 amino acids. Germline values: CDR1 MNHEY, CDR2 SMNVEV (reference sequence). V lost 5 bases, J lost 9 bases, and 11 bases lay in between. CDR3 protein: CASSPWGAEQFF. CDR3 DNA: TGTGCCAGCAGTCCCTGGGGGGCTGAGCAGTTCTTC.

The gene calls are TRBV11-2 and TRBJ2-3; D is unclear. The V gene lost 1 base and the J gene lost 2 bases, with 10 bases spanning the gap. CDR3 length: 15 residues. The germline V gene encodes CDR1 SGHAT and CDR2 FQNNGV. In DNA, the CDR3 is TGTGCCAGCAGCTTAGGACGACTCCTCACAGATACGCAGTATTTT. Its protein product is CASSLGRLLTDTQYF.

The V call is TRBV6-2 or TRBV6-3, the J call TRBJ1-2; the D is unclear. Trimming removed 2 bases at V and 1 base at J, with 8 bases between. Germline values: CDR1 MNHEY, CDR2 SVGEGT. The CDR3 covers 14 residues. The CDR3 here is CASSYRGYNYGYTF. CDR3 in DNA: TGTGCCAGCAGTTACCGGGGTTATAACTATGGCTACACCTTC.

This clonotype was seen at least ten times. The rearrangement uses TRBV7-9 and TRBJ2-3; possibly TRBD1 or TRBD2 for D (5 bases each). The V end lost 3 bases, the J end lost 1 base, and 11 bases lay between the germline ends. Per germline, CDR1 SEHNR and CDR2 FQNEAQ (reference sequence). The CDR3 runs 15 residues. The CDR3 region has the DNA TGTGCCAGCAGCTTGACGGGACGGCGCACAGATACGCAGTATTTT. This sequence encodes CASSLTGRRTDTQYF.

About this clonotype: A much larger clonotype is one base distant, so this may be a read error. This chain joins TRBV7-2 and TRBJ2-5; the D call may be TRBD1 or TRBD2 (6 bases each). The J call is uncertain, as TRBJ2-1 better fits the DNA end. Germline CDR1 SGHTA, CDR2 FQGNSA. There are 17 residues in the CDR3. The CDR3 DNA reads as TGTGCCAGCAGCCCCGAGGGGGGCAGGGGTCTTTCCGAGACCCAGTTCTTC. This sequence encodes CASSPEGGRGLSETQFF.

In its sample, this clonotype was seen many times. The V and J genes are TRBV13 and TRBJ2-1, with D possibly TRBD1 on 6 matching bases. CDR3 length equals 20 residues. Germline CDR1 is PRHDT and CDR2 is FYEKMQ (reference sequence). V was cut by 2 bases and J by 0 bases, with 23 bases left in between. CDR3 in amino acids: CASSLMERDNGQTSYNEQFF. CDR3 nucleotide sequence: TGTGCCAGCAGCTTAATGGAACGGGACAACGGCCAAACCTCCTACAATGAGCAGTTCTTC. The full variable domain, completed using reference TRBV13 and TRBJ2-1, is AAGVIQSPRHLIKEKRETATLKCYPIPRHDTVYWYQQGPGQDPQFLISFYEKMQSDKGSIPDRFSAQQFSDYHSELNMSSLELGDSALYFCASSLMERDNGQTSYNEQFFGPGTRLTVL.

This clonotype was detected once. The J gene is TRBJ2-3, the V gene TRBV27; D not resolved. The V and J ends lost 6 bases and 2 bases respectively, with 15 bases between them. The germline V gene has CDR1 MNHEY and CDR2 SMNVEV (reference sequence). There are 15 residues in the CDR3. CDR3 bases: TGTGCCAGCAGCCAGAGACAACTCAACACAGATACGCAGTATTTT. Protein sequence: CASSQRQLNTDTQYF.

The V gene is TRBV6-6, the J gene TRBJ2-5; 8 nucleotides match TRBD1. The germline CDR1 and CDR2 sequences are MNHNY and SVGAGI (reference sequence). Trimming removed 0 bases from V and 5 bases from J; junction bases left unmatched: 5. This CDR3 has 15 amino acids. Here the CDR3 reads CASSYSQGTGETQYF. The CDR3 nucleotides read TGTGCCAGCAGTTACTCGCAGGGGACAGGCGAGACCCAGTACTTC.

CDR3 sequence reads: CASSKASSYEQYF. The CDR3 DNA follows: TGTGCCAGCAGCAAGGCCAGCTCCTACGAGCAGTACTTC. The chain uses TRBV27 and TRBJ2-7; D gene ambiguous. Germline CDR1 reads MNHEY; CDR2 reads SMNVEV (reference sequence). With 6 bases removed from V and 0 bases from J, the gap between germline ends came to 9 bases. This CDR3 spans 13 amino acids.

This clonotype was picked up a small number of times. The chain recombines TRBV7-2 with TRBJ2-3; the D gene is possibly TRBD2 (7 bases). With 4 bases removed from V and 0 bases from J, the gap between germline ends came to 20 bases. In germline, CDR1 is SGHTA, CDR2 FQGNSA. This CDR3 is built from 18 residues. Here the CDR3 DNA reads TGTGCCAGCAGCTGGAGAGGGGGGCGGGGGATTAGCACAGATACGCAGTATTTT. Its protein product is CASSWRGGRGISTDTQYF.

V usage is TRBV18 and J usage is TRBJ2-4; D is perhaps TRBD1 (8 bases). The DNA end lines up better with TRBJ2-7; the J call may be wrong. Germline V gene lookup returns CDR1 KGHSH and CDR2 LQKENI. The CDR3 extends over 15 amino acids. CDR3 sequence: CASSPVQGAGDEQYF. In DNA, the CDR3 is TGTGCCAGCTCACCTGTCCAGGGGGCGGGGGACGAGCAGTACTTC.

This clonotype was observed a few times. V gene TRBV2 combines with J gene TRBJ2-1, with D perhaps matching TRBD1 or TRBD2 (7 bases each). Germline V CDR1 and CDR2: SNHLY, FYNNEI. Trimming took off 10 bases at V and 7 bases at J, with 14 bases between the two ends. The CDR3 is made up of 12 amino acids. The CDR3, as DNA: TGTGCCACCAGGGGGGGGTATAATGAGCAGTTCTTC. Its protein product is CATRGGYNEQFF.

The gene calls are TRBV6-2 or TRBV6-3 and TRBJ2-5; D is undetermined. TRBJ2-7 matches the DNA end more closely, so the J call is doubtful. Per germline, CDR1 MNHEY and CDR2 SVGEGT. This CDR3 has 13 amino acids. The CDR3 loop reads CASSFRVFYEQYF. The DNA of the CDR3 is TGTGCCAGCAGTTTTAGGGTGTTCTACGAGCAGTACTTC.

J is TRBJ2-7 and V is TRBV9; TRBD1 is a possible D gene (6 bases). The V gene lost 0 bases and the J gene lost 2 bases, with 9 bases spanning the gap. CDR3 size: 14 residues. Germline V gene data show CDR1 as SGDLS and CDR2 as YYNGEE. The CDR3 protein is CASSVVRQAYEQYF. For the CDR3, the DNA is TGTGCCAGCAGCGTAGTCCGACAGGCCTACGAGCAGTACTTC.

The CDR3 sequence is CASSSPVIDEQYF. The CDR3 nucleotides read TGTGCCAGCAGCTCTCCCGTTATCGACGAGCAGTACTTC. The chain has TRBV7-2 and TRBJ2-4; D is undetermined. TRBJ2-7 explains the end of the DNA better; the J call may be wrong. This CDR3 contains 13 residues. CDR1 is SGHTA and CDR2 is FQGNSA in the germline V gene.

This clonotype was detected a few times. The chain links TRBV29-1 to TRBJ2-6, with a weak D call TRBD2 (5 bases). The CDR3 totals 18 residues. Germline V gene data show CDR1 as SQVTM and CDR2 as ANQGSEA. V lost 0 bases and J lost 0, with 15 bases in between. The CDR3, as DNA: TGCAGCGTTGAAGAGGTCCGAGGGAACCCCTCTGGGGCCAACGTCCTGACTTTC. It translates to CSVEEVRGNPSGANVLTF.

This rearrangement joins TRBV29-1 to TRBJ1-3, with a possible D match to TRBD1 (6 bases). This CDR3 has 15 residues. V was cut by 4 bases and J by 3 bases, with 16 bases left in between. CDR1 and CDR2 (germline): SQVTM, ANQGSEA. The CDR3 DNA is TGCAGCGTTGTGACAGGACAGAGATTTGGAAACACCATATATTTT. This sequence encodes CSVVTGQRFGNTIYF.

This chain joins TRBV12-3 or TRBV12-4 and TRBJ2-3, with D unresolved. This CDR3 has 14 residues. V was pared by 7 bases and J by 10 bases, with 21 bases between. CDR3: CASTQRGAPRSQYF. CDR3 in DNA: TGTGCCAGCACCCAGAGAGGTGCCCCCCGATCGCAGTATTTT.

The chain carries TRBV20-1 and TRBJ2-3, with D possibly matching TRBD2 (5 bases). CDR1 is DFQATT and CDR2 is SNEGSKA in the germline V gene (reference sequence). V lost 5 bases and J lost 0, with 12 bases in between. The CDR3 sequence is 14 residues long. The CDR3 is CSAQTTMSTDTQYF. The CDR3, as DNA: TGCAGTGCTCAGACTACGATGAGCACAGATACGCAGTATTTT.

This chain joins TRBV20-1 and TRBJ2-4; 9 nucleotides align to TRBD2. V was pared by 6 bases and J by 13 bases, with 19 bases of the junction left unmatched. Germline CDR1 is DFQATT and CDR2 is SNEGSKA (reference sequence). The CDR3 runs to 15 residues. The CDR3 loop is CSATGLADLVGEQYF. The CDR3 nucleotides are TGCAGTGCCACGGGACTAGCAGACCTCGTGGGGGAGCAGTACTTC.